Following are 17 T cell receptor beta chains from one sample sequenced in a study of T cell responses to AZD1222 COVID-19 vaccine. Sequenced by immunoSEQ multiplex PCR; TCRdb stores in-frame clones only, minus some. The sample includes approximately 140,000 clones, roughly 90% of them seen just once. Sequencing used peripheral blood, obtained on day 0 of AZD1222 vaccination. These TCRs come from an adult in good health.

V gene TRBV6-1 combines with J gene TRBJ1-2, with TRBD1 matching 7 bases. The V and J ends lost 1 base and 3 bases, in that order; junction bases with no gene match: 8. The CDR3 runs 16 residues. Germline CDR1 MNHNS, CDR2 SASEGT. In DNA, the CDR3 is TGTGCCAGCAGTGAAGTATTTTCAGGGGGGGACTATGGCTACACCTTC. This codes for CASSEVFSGGDYGYTF.

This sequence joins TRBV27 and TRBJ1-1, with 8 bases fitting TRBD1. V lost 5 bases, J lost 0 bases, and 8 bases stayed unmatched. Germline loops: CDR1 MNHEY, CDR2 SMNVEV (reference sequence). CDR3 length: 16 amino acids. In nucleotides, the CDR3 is TGTGCCAGCAGTGTCTACCCGGACAGGGTGAACACTGAAGCTTTCTTT. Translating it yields CASSVYPDRVNTEAFF.

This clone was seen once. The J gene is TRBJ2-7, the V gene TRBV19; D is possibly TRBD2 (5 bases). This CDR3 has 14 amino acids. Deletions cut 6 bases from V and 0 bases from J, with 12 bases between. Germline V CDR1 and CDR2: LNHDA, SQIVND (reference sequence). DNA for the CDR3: TGTGCCAGTAGCCGGGATGTAAGCTCCTACGAGCAGTACTTC. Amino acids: CASSRDVSSYEQYF. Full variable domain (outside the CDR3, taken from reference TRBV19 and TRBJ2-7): DGGITQSPKYLFRKEGQNVTLSCEQNLNHDAMYWYRQDPGQGLRLIYYSQIVNDFQKGDIAEGYSVSREKKESFPLTVTSAQKNPTAFYLCASSRDVSSYEQYFGPGTRLTVT.

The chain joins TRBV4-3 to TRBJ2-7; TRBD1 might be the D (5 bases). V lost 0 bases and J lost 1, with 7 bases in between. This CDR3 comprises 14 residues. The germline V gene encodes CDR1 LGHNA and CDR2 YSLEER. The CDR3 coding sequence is TGCGCCAGCAGCCAAGATGACAGATCCTACGAGCAGTACTTC. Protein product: CASSQDDRSYEQYF.

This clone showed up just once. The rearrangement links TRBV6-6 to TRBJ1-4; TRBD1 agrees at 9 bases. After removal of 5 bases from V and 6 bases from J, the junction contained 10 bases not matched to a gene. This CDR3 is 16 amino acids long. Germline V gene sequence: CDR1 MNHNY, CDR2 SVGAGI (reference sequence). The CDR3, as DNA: TGTGCCAGCAGTCCACGACAAACAGGGGGCGATGAAAAACTGTTTTTT. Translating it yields CASSPRQTGGDEKLFF.

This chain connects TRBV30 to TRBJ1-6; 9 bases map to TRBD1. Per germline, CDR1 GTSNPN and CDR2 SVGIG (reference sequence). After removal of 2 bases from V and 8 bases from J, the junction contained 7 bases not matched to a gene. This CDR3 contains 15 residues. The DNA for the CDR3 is TGTGCCTGGAGTAAAGGGACAGGGTCGCATTCACCCCTCCACTTT. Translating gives CAWSKGTGSHSPLHF. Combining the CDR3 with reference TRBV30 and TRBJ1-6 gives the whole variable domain SQTIHQWPATLVQPVGSPLSLECTVEGTSNPNLYWYRQAAGRGLQLLFYSVGIGQISSEVPQNLSASRPQDRQFILSSKKLLLSDSGFYLCAWSKGTGSHSPLHFGNGTRLTVT.

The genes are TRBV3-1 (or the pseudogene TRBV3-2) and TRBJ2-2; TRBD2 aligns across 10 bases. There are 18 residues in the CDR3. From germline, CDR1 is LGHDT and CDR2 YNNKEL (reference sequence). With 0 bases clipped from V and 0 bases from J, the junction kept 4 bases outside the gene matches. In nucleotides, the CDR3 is TGTGCCAGCAGCCAAGATCGAAGCGGGAGGGCGAACACCGGGGAGCTGTTTTTT. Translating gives CASSQDRSGRANTGELFF.

The CDR3 loop is CSASLFGSTDTQYF. The CDR3 DNA follows: TGCAGTGCTAGTCTGTTTGGCAGCACAGATACGCAGTATTTT. This chain joins TRBV20-1 and TRBJ2-3; no firm D call. Germline CDR1 reads DFQATT; CDR2 reads SNEGSKA (reference sequence). The V and J ends lost 3 bases and 0 bases respectively, with 10 bases between them. CDR3 length equals 14 residues.

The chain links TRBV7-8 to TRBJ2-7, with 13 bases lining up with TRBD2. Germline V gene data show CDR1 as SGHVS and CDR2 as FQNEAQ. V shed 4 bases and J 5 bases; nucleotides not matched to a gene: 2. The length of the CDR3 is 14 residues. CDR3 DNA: TGTGCCAGCAGCTGGACTAGCGGGAGCCACGAGCAGTACTTC. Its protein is CASSWTSGSHEQYF.

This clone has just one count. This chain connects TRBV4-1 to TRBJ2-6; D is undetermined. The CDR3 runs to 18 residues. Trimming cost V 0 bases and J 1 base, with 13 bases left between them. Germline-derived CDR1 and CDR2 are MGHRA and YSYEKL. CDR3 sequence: CASSQDAQDGSGANVLTF. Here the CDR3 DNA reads TGCGCCAGCAGCCAAGACGCGCAGGATGGATCTGGGGCCAACGTCCTGACTTTC.

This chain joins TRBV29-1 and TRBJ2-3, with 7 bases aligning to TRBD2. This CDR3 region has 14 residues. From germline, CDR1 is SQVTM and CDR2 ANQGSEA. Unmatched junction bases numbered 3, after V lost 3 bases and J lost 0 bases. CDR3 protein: CSVDREVSTDTQYF. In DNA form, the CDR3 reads TGCAGCGTTGACCGGGAGGTGAGCACAGATACGCAGTATTTT.

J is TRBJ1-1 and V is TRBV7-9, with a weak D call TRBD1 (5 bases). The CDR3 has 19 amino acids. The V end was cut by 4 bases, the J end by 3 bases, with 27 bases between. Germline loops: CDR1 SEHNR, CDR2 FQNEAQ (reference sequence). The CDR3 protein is CASSSGTTAGVERDTEAFF. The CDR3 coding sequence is TGTGCCAGCAGCTCAGGGACTACCGCGGGAGTAGAGCGAGACACTGAAGCTTTCTTT.

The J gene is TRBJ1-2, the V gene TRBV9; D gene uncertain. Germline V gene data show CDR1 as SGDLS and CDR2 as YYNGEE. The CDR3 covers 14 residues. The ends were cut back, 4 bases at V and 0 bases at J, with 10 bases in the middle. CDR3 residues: CASSQGGTNYGYTF. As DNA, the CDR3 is TGTGCCAGCAGCCAAGGAGGTACTAACTATGGCTACACCTTC.

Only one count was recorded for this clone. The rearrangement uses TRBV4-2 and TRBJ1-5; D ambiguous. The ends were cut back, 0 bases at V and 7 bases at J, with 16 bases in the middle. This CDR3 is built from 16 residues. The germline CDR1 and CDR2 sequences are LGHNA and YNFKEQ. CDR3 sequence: CASSQDAGARIQPQHF. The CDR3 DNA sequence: TGTGCCAGCAGCCAAGATGCAGGAGCTCGTATCCAGCCCCAGCATTTT.

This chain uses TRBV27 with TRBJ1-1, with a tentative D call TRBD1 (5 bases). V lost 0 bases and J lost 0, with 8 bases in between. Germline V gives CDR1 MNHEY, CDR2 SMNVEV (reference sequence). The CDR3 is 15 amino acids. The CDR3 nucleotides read TGTGCCAGCAGTTTATCGGGGACTGTGAACACTGAAGCTTTCTTT. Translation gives CASSLSGTVNTEAFF.

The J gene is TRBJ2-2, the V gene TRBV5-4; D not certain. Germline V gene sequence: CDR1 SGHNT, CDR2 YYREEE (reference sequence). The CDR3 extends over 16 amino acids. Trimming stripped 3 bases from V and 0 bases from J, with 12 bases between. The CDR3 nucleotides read TGTGCCAGCAGCTCAAACCCAGACGCGAACACCGGGGAGCTGTTTTTT. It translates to CASSSNPDANTGELFF.

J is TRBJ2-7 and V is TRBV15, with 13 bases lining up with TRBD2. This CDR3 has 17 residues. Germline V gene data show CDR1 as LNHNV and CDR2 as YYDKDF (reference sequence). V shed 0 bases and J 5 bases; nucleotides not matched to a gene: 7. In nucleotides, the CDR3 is TGTGCCACCAGCAGAGAACTAGCGGGAGGGCCTAGAAACGAGCAGTACTTC. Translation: CATSRELAGGPRNEQYF.